This TCR beta chain was obtained from a study of patients and donors after allogeneic stem cell transplantation. This clonotype has more than one count but fewer than ten. TCRdb reanalysed the RT-PCR reads using MiXCR and keeps one entry per CDR3 protein. Of about a million distinct CDR3 sequences in the sample, about a sixth were seen once. CDR3 length equals 17 residues. The V gene's germline CDR1 is MGHRA and CDR2 YSYEKL. Trimming at V came to 1 base and at J to 0 bases, leaving 8 bases not matched to a gene. The clonotype was recovered from a human donor who was either an allogeneic HSCT recipient or a stem cell or donor lymphocyte infusion donor (not recorded which). It is not recorded whose cells these are; they may come from a transplant donor. The rearrangement links TRBV4-1 to TRBJ2-7; 8 bases align to TRBD1. Sequencing was carried out using blood, either unsorted or a sorted T cell fraction (not recorded which). The DNA of the CDR3 is TGCGCCAGCAGCCAAGTAAGGGGACAGGAGAGCTCCTACGAGCAGTACTTC. Amino acid sequence: CASSQVRGQESSYEQYF.